The entry that follows covers one T cell receptor beta chain sequence. The data stem from a study of control samples from healthy donors and cancer patients. Produced via immunoSEQ multiplex PCR; TCRdb's table is partial and in-frame only. The sample has roughly 130,000 clones; around 94% are singletons. This CDR3 has 15 amino acids. Material: PBMCs. The chain carries TRBV12-1 and TRBJ2-2; the table assigns TRBD2, which was not confirmed against the DNA. TRBV12-1 is listed as a pseudogene. The origin of this receptor is a man aged 60 to 69 with colorectal cancer. The CDR3 is CASSVAGANTGELFF. CDR3 DNA: TGTGCCAGCAGCGTAGCGGGGGCAAACACCGGGGAGCTGTTTTTT.